These 21 T cell receptor beta chains came from one sample sequenced in a study of control samples from healthy donors and cancer patients (dated by TCRdb to about 2020). The library was made by the immunoSEQ multiplex PCR assay. As stored in TCRdb, this immuneACCESS dataset retains in-frame rearrangements with V and J assigned. A fraction of the clones does not appear; measured against another copy, unresolved V genes explain less than half of the discrepancy, and the remainder lacks a known reason. This sample holds some 150,000 clones; 90% to 95% were observed only once. In total, the top ten clones hold approximately 5.7% of the sample. The sequencing input was blood. Source of these receptors: a man aged 35 to 55 in good health.

The chain has TRBV5-4 and TRBJ2-3; weak D call: TRBD1 (6 bases). The CDR3 runs 16 residues. V was clipped by 0 bases and J by 1 base, with 12 bases between them. CDR1 and CDR2 (germline): SGHNT, YYREEE (reference sequence). In DNA, the CDR3 is TGTGCCAGCAGCTTGGGGGGGCCCTTAGGCACAGATACGCAGTATTTT. It is translated as CASSLGGPLGTDTQYF.

The rearrangement uses TRBV19 and TRBJ1-1; 8 bases agree with TRBD1. The CDR3 runs to 15 residues. With 1 base clipped from V and 0 bases from J, the junction kept 1 base outside the gene matches. Germline assignment: CDR1 LNHDA and CDR2 SQIVND (reference sequence). CDR3 in amino acids: CASSIGTGLNTEAFF. Written as DNA, the CDR3 is TGTGCCAGTAGTATAGGGACAGGGTTGAACACTGAAGCTTTCTTT.

The CDR3 DNA sequence: TGCGCCAGCAGCTTGGACCTCAGTACCAAAAACATTCAGTACTTC. Its protein product is CASSLDLSTKNIQYF. The chain is built from TRBV5-1 and TRBJ2-4; D is unresolved. This CDR3 is built from 15 residues. Deletions cut 0 bases from V and 2 bases from J, with 9 bases between. Per the germline V gene, CDR1 is SGHRS and CDR2 is YFSETQ.

This chain joins TRBV7-6 and TRBJ2-2; TRBD2 might be the D (6 bases). Between the trimmed V and J ends, which lost 5 bases and 4 bases, there was a span of 17 bases. Germline V gene data show CDR1 as SGHVS and CDR2 as FNYEAQ. The CDR3 is 16 amino acids. CDR3 DNA sequence: TGTGCCAGCAGCCAGAATGCGGGGCCAAGCACCGGGGAGCTGTTTTTT. Protein product: CASSQNAGPSTGELFF. Using reference TRBV7-6 and TRBJ2-2 for the parts outside the CDR3, the full variable domain is GAGVSQSPRYKVTKRGQDVALRCDPISGHVSLYWYRQALGQGPEFLTYFNYEAQQDKSGLPNDRFSAERPEGSISTLTIQRTEQRDSAMYRCASSQNAGPSTGELFFGEGSRLTVL.

About this clone itself: Additional DNA sequences in this sample encode the identical CDR3. CDR3 bases: TGCGCCAGCAGCTTATCAGAGGGAGCTAATGAAAAACTGTTTTTT. The encoded protein is CASSLSEGANEKLFF. The chain is built from TRBV5-1 and TRBJ1-4; D call uncertain. V lost 2 bases to trimming and J lost 3 bases, with 11 bases between them. The CDR3 has 15 residues. Germline CDR1 and CDR2: SGHRS and YFSETQ.

The V call is TRBV28, the J call TRBJ2-7, with unresolved D. The germline gives CDR1 MDHEN, CDR2 SYDVKM. V was cut by 3 bases and J by 7 bases, with 4 bases left in between. The CDR3 loop spans 10 amino acids. The CDR3 DNA reads TGTGCCAGCAGTTTTAAAGAGCAGTACTTC. Amino acids: CASSFKEQYF. Supplemented by reference TRBV28 and TRBJ2-7, the full variable domain reads DVKVTQSSRYLVKRTGEKVFLECVQDMDHENMFWYRQDPGLGLRLIYFSYDVKMKEKGDIPEGYSVSREKKERFSLILESASTNQTSMYLCASSFKEQYFGPGTRLTVT.

The chain has TRBV18 and TRBJ1-2; TRBD1 matches at 7 bases. Germline assignment: CDR1 KGHSH and CDR2 LQKENI. The length of the CDR3 is 16 residues. Trimming took 4 bases from V and 2 from J; bases not matched to a gene: 10. CDR3 region: CASSHLQGTQNYGYTF. CDR3 in DNA: TGTGCCAGCTCACATCTACAGGGGACCCAAAACTATGGCTACACCTTC.

The chain joins TRBV2 to TRBJ1-5; 7 bases align to TRBD1. This CDR3 spans 14 amino acids. Germline V gives CDR1 SNHLY, CDR2 FYNNEI. The V gene end was trimmed by 4 bases and the J gene end by 7 bases; junction bases not matched to a gene: 7. CDR3 sequence: CASSGDRVGQPQHF. The CDR3 nucleotides are TGTGCCAGCAGTGGCGACAGGGTTGGGCAGCCCCAGCATTTT.

The chain has TRBV15 and TRBJ2-7; 8 bases match TRBD1. Germline CDR1 and CDR2: LNHNV and YYDKDF (reference sequence). J gave up 4 bases and V 3 bases, and 8 bases lay outside the gene matches. The CDR3 consists of 15 residues. CDR3 in DNA: TGTGCCACCAGCAGGATTCGGACAGGGATATACGAGCAGTACTTC. Translation gives CATSRIRTGIYEQYF.

This rearrangement joins TRBV6-2 or TRBV6-3 to TRBJ1-5, with D hard to call. Between the trimmed V and J ends, which lost 5 bases and 4 bases, there was a span of 9 bases. This CDR3 is 13 amino acids long. Germline CDR1 MNHEY, CDR2 SVGEGT. In DNA, the CDR3 is TGTGCCAGCAGTCCCACGGGGAATCAGCCCCAGCATTTT. Residues: CASSPTGNQPQHF.

V is TRBV21-1 and J is TRBJ1-3; the DNA was not compared with TRBD1, the D call given in the table. TRBV21-1 counts as a pseudogene. This CDR3 is built from 18 residues. The CDR3 region is CASSNPQNIRQSGNTIYF. The CDR3 DNA follows: TGTGCCAGCAGCAACCCCCAGAACATAAGACAGTCTGGAAACACCATATATTTT.

The CDR3 region is CASTTFYRVDNSPLHF. The CDR3 DNA reads TGCGCCAGCACCACTTTCTACAGGGTGGACAATTCACCCCTCCACTTT. The chain carries TRBV5-1 and TRBJ1-6; TRBD1 is a possible D gene (6 bases). V lost 6 bases to trimming and J lost 7 bases, with 20 bases between them. The CDR3 contains 16 residues. Germline-derived CDR1 and CDR2 are SGHRS and YFSETQ.

V is TRBV24-1 and J is TRBJ2-7; TRBD2 might be the D (6 bases). The germline V gene encodes CDR1 KGHDR and CDR2 SFDVKD. Trimming took 2 bases from V and 4 from J, leaving 17 bases between them. CDR3 length: 16 residues. CDR3 amino acids: CATSDWGTARKYEQYF. Here the CDR3 DNA reads TGTGCCACCAGTGATTGGGGGACTGCCCGAAAATACGAGCAGTACTTC.

J is TRBJ1-4 and V is TRBV6-2 or TRBV6-3; D is uncertain. Deletions cut 2 bases from V and 2 bases from J, with 21 bases between. CDR3 length: 19 residues. Germline V CDR1 and CDR2: MNHEY, SVGEGT. CDR3 sequence reads: CASSYLYNGIRWTNEKLFF. The CDR3 DNA reads as TGTGCCAGCAGTTACCTCTATAATGGAATTCGGTGGACTAATGAAAAACTGTTTTTT.

This chain uses TRBV6-1 with TRBJ2-1, with TRBD2 matching 9 bases. The CDR3 is 15 amino acids. The trim removed 3 bases at V and 7 bases at J, leaving 7 bases unmatched. The germline gives CDR1 MNHNS, CDR2 SASEGT. The CDR3 DNA follows: TGTGCCAGCAGTGATGGCGGGGGGGCGAGGAATGAGCAGTTCTTC. It translates to CASSDGGGARNEQFF.

The rearrangement links TRBV7-9 to TRBJ1-4; 7 positions agree with TRBD1. Trimming at V came to 1 base and at J to 4 bases, leaving 3 bases not matched to a gene. CDR3 length: 15 residues. Germline CDR1 is SEHNR and CDR2 is FQNEAQ (reference sequence). This chain's CDR3 is CASSLGTGLNEKLFF. The DNA of the CDR3 is TGTGCCAGCAGCTTAGGGACAGGCCTTAATGAAAAACTGTTTTTT.

The rearrangement joins TRBV5-6 to TRBJ1-1; 7 bases are shared with TRBD1. With V trimmed by 4 bases and J by 8 bases, 5 bases remained unmatched. Germline V gives CDR1 SGHDT, CDR2 YYEEEE. The CDR3 covers 12 residues. CDR3 sequence: CASSPIQGEAFF. The CDR3 DNA sequence: TGTGCCAGCAGCCCGATACAGGGGGAAGCTTTCTTT.

The V gene is TRBV11-2, the J gene TRBJ2-6; 7 bases match TRBD1. The CDR3 length is 18 residues. V dropped 5 bases and J dropped 0; count of bases not matched to a gene: 10. Germline V CDR1 and CDR2: SGHAT, FQNNGV. DNA of the CDR3: TGTGCCAGCAGCCTAATGAGGACAGGCCCCTCTGGGGCCAACGTCCTGACTTTC. It yields the protein CASSLMRTGPSGANVLTF.

The rearrangement links TRBV3-1 (or the pseudogene TRBV3-2) to TRBJ1-2; D is undetermined. This CDR3 is built from 12 residues. CDR1 is LGHDT, CDR2 YNNKEL, per germline (reference sequence). Between the trimmed V and J ends, which lost 1 base and 8 bases, there was a span of 8 bases. CDR3 in DNA: TGTGCCAGCAGCCAAGGCGAAAGGGGCTACACCTTC. It yields the protein CASSQGERGYTF.

The genes are TRBV6-5 and TRBJ1-1; 11 nucleotides match TRBD1. Germline CDR1 is MNHEY and CDR2 is SVGAGI. V shed 6 bases, J shed 5 bases, and the junction held 5 bases outside the gene matches. The CDR3 spans 14 residues. CDR3 in DNA: TGTGCCAGCAGGGAGGGACAGGGGGTAACTGAAGCTTTCTTT. Its protein is CASREGQGVTEAFF.

This clone was recorded only once. Other DNA sequences from this sample encode an identical CDR3 as well. Here the CDR3 DNA reads TGCGCCAGCAGCCCTGACAGGGGGAACTATGGCTACACCTTC. Protein product: CASSPDRGNYGYTF. The chain recombines TRBV4-1 with TRBJ1-2; 9 bases are a match to TRBD1. V dropped 4 bases and J dropped 2; count of bases not matched to a gene: 2. CDR1 is MGHRA, CDR2 YSYEKL, per germline. This CDR3 contains 14 residues.